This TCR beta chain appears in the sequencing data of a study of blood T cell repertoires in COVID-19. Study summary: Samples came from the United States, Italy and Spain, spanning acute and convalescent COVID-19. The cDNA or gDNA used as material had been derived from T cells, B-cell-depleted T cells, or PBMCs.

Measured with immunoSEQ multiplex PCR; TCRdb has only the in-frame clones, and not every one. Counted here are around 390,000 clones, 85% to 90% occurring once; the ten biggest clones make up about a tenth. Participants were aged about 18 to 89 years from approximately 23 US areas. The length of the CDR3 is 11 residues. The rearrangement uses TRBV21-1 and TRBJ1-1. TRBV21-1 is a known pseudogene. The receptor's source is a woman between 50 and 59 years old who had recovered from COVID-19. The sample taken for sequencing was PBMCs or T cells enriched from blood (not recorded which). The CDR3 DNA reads TGTGCCAGCGAAGCGGCGTTTGAAGCTTTCTTT. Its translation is CASEAAFEAFF.